This note documents a single TCR beta chain sequence. Its matching antigen is unknown. The sample originates from a study of CXCR3-negative and CXCR3-positive naive CD8 T cells. Whole-study findings and limits: Memory cells diverged, while naive CXCR3-positive and CXCR3-negative cells had similar TRBV-TRBJ usage.

Naive CD8+ T cells had a CD45RO-CCR7+CD27+CD95- phenotype. The libraries of TRB cDNA were prepared using 5' RACE with UMI labels. TCRdb reprocessed the 5' RACE reads and keeps a single row for each CDR3 protein, giving no DNA. The sample's table shows 90,000 to 95,000 distinct CDR3 sequences. Sequencing used naive CXCR3- CD8+ T cells from blood. As for subset: CD45RO-CCR7+CD27+CD95- naive CD8+ T cells lacking CXCR3 (TNR3-). This receptor was taken from a human donor in good health. Some clones in this sample may be carry-over from other donors' samples.

The CDR3 region is CASSYSSEDQPQHF. The J gene is TRBJ1-5, the V gene TRBV6-5. Germline V gene sequence: CDR1 MNHEY, CDR2 SVGAGI. This CDR3 has 14 residues.